The present T cell receptor (beta chain) was sequenced within a study of identical twins (dated by TCRdb to the mid-2010s). With respect to the entire study: To test whether fetal clonotypes persist, this study deep-sequenced TCR alpha and beta repertoires from monozygotic twins, from unrelated adults of various ages, and from cord blood. Replicate twin experiments were performed at different times using different library preparation protocols to rule out contamination.

General study outcomes and caveats: Compared with coincidental sharing between unrelated individuals, an excess of low generation-probability sequences was observed among out-of-frame TCR alpha sequences shared between twins. In monozygotic twins, out-of-frame TCR alpha sharing was systematically underestimated by recombination models, although the models agreed with sharing between unrelated individuals. Fewer insertions were carried by abundant cord blood beta clonotypes, a similar but weaker trend appeared in young adult naive repertoires, and no such trend appeared in memory repertoires. The excess sharing between twins in beta out-of-frame sequences was weaker because fewer shared sequences reduced the signal-to-noise ratio. Zero-insertion analyses could be partly confounded by invariant T cells such as MAIT and iNKT, although diverse VJ usage argued against such confounding for most clonotypes. Because the same donors could not be followed over many years, the conclusions relied on cross-sectional statistical analysis.

As for this clonotype: Its antigen has not been determined. One base away there is no much larger clone; base qualities are not given.

Every donor was a healthy Caucasian. Libraries were constructed by 5' RACE. The reads were generated on an Illumina HiSeq 2000. A universal primer binding site was introduced by template switching, and a unique molecular identifier was present in the final cDNA, enabling accurate counting of TCR cDNA molecules. Specific primers in the conserved constant-segment region were used to synthesize first-strand cDNA for TCR alpha and beta chains. To control for contamination, every cDNA library was double barcoded, receiving both a SMART-Mk sample barcode and Illumina barcodes. TruSeq adapter sequences and Illumina sample barcodes were added in two successive PCR steps. The Illumina HiSeq platform was used with custom primers to sequence TCR alpha and beta cDNA libraries. Per the source publication's procedure: MiGEC was used to process raw reads and extract unique molecular identifiers, and MiXCR was used to find CDR3 positions. Recombination models were inferred per individual with the repgenHMM and IGoR tools using an EM algorithm. The analysis of shared clonotypes was done with the tcR package in R, with sharing normalized by the product of cloneset sizes. Out-of-frame nonproductive sequences were analyzed to study raw recombination free of thymic and clonal selection effects. TCRdb reanalyzed the raw reads on its own, using fastp at Q25 for trimming and MiXCR for clone calling, and kept in-frame beta chains. Each record represents a unique CDR3 protein, reported with the most common genes and DNA among its rows. None of the V and J calls come from the authors' own analysis; TCRdb made them. Counted in this sample were around 1.7 million distinct CDR3 sequences; roughly 35% of them appeared once. About 0.27% of the sample lies in the top ten.

Sequenced material: cord blood. This TCR came from a newborn girl in good health.

The CDR3 protein sequence reads: CASSLALTSGSSYEQYF. The DNA is as follows: TGTGCCAGCAGCTTAGCGCTTACTAGCGGGAGCTCCTACGAGCAGTACTTC. This receptor chain uses TRBV7-2 and TRBJ2-7, and 11 junction bases match TRBD2. The germline V and J ends show losses of 0 bases and 0 bases respectively, and no gene match explains 4 bases of the junction. The CDR3 runs 17 residues from the cysteine to the phenylalanine. Only the CDR3 DNA stays, 51 bases, in frame from base 1. CDR1 and CDR2 were assigned from the germline V gene as SGHTA and FQGNSA.